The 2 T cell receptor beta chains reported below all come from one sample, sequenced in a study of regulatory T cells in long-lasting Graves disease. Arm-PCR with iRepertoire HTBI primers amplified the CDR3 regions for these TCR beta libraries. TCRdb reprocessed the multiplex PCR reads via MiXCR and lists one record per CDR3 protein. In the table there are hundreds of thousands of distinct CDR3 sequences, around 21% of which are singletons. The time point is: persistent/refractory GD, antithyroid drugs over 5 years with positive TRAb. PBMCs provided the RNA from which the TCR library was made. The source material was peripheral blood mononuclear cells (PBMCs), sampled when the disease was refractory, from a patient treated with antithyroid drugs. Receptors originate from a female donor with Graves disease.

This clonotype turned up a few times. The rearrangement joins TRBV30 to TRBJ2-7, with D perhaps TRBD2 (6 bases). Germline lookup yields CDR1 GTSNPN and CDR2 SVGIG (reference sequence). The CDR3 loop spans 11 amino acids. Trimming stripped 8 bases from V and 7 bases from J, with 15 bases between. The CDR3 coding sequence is TGTGCCGCCCATTTCGGACTAGAGCAGTACTTC. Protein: CAAHFGLEQYF.

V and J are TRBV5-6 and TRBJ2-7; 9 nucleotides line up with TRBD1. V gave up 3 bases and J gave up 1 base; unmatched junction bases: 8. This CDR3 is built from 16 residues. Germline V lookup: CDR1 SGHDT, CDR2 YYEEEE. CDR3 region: CASSSIGTGRSYEQYF. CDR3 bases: TGTGCCAGCAGCTCAATCGGGACAGGGAGATCCTACGAGCAGTACTTC.